This T cell receptor (beta chain) derives from a study of blood T cell repertoires in COVID-19. The wider study: Acute and convalescent COVID-19 specimens originated in the United States, Italy and Spain. Nucleic acid was either cDNA or gDNA, and it came from T cells, B-cell-depleted T cells, or PBMCs.

Original processing methods: Estimates of nucleated cell counts were drawn from the amplification of reference gene primers. Generated by immunoSEQ multiplex PCR, the TCRdb table keeps only in-frame clones and is missing some. That table is the source of V, J and clone size, and D and trimming were worked out from the DNA. Of about 200,000 clones listed, around 87% were seen once; the top ten hold about a tenth. CDR3 size: 14 residues. Germline CDR1 SGHAT, CDR2 FQNNGV. Losses at the gene ends were 3 bases for V and 5 bases for J; bases not matched to a gene: 3. The Seattle patients, enrolled during active infection, were followed longitudinally.

The V and J genes are TRBV11-2 and TRBJ2-2; 7 bases match TRBD2. The source material was peripheral blood. The source of this sequence is a woman aged 50 to 60 with COVID-19, enrolled during active disease. CDR3 in DNA: TGTGCCAGCAGCTTCGAGGGAGGGACCGGGGAGCTGTTTTTT. It encodes CASSFEGGTGELFF.